The next 20 T cell receptor beta chains were all read from a single sample in a study of blood T cell repertoires in COVID-19. Here immunoSEQ multiplex PCR was the method, and the copy in TCRdb shows in-frame clones only, minus some. The sample holds a few hundred thousand clones, 91% seen once. What was sequenced was PBMCs or T cells enriched from blood (not recorded which). These receptors were collected from a woman between 40 and 50 years old who had been exposed to COVID-19.

CDR3 region: CASSNRESGTNEKLFF. The CDR3 DNA reads TGTGCCAGCAGCAATCGGGAGTCCGGAACTAATGAAAAACTGTTTTTT. The genes are TRBV7-2 and TRBJ1-4; D uncertain. CDR3 length: 16 amino acids. Germline V gene lookup returns CDR1 SGHTA and CDR2 FQGNSA. The germline V and J ends were trimmed by 5 bases and 1 base, with 14 bases remaining between them.

The J gene is TRBJ2-7, the V gene TRBV9; D is unresolved. Germline CDR1 SGDLS, CDR2 YYNGEE. Trimming pared 3 bases from V and 2 bases from J, leaving 6 bases between. The CDR3 is 12 amino acids. The DNA for the CDR3 is TGTGCCAGCAGCGACCACACCTACGAGCAGTACTTC. Protein sequence: CASSDHTYEQYF. The full variable domain, in which reference TRBV9 and TRBJ2-7 provide the parts outside the CDR3, is DSGVTQTPKHLITATGQRVTLRCSPRSGDLSVYWYQQSLDQGLQFLIQYYNGEERAKGNILERFSAQQFPDLHSELNLSSLELGDSALYFCASSDHTYEQYFGPGTRLTVT.

CDR3 sequence reads: CAAGIQGRETQYF. The DNA of the CDR3 is TGTGCCGCCGGGATACAGGGGAGAGAGACCCAGTACTTC. This chain joins TRBV6-6 and TRBJ2-5, with 7 bases fitting TRBD1. V shed 11 bases and J 4 bases; nucleotides not matched to a gene: 10. The CDR3 extends over 13 amino acids. Germline lookup yields CDR1 MNHNY and CDR2 SVGAGI (reference sequence).

This clone was seen a handful of times. CDR3: CASSFRQNSATNEKLFF. Here the CDR3 DNA reads TGTGCCAGCAGTTTCCGACAGAACTCGGCAACTAATGAAAAACTGTTTTTT. The chain has TRBV25-1 and TRBJ1-4; maybe TRBD1 (5 bases). CDR1 is MGHDK and CDR2 is SYGVNS in the germline V gene. With 5 bases removed from V and 0 bases from J, the gap between germline ends came to 16 bases. This CDR3 contains 17 residues. Based on the CDR3 plus reference TRBV25-1 and TRBJ1-4, the full variable domain is EADIYQTPRYLVIGTGKKITLECSQTMGHDKMYWYQQDPGMELHLIHYSYGVNSTEKGDLSSESTVSRIRTEHFPLTLESARPSHTSQYLCASSFRQNSATNEKLFFGSGTQLSVL.

This chain joins TRBV6-2 or TRBV6-3 and TRBJ1-3; 7 nucleotides agree with TRBD1. Germline trimming cut 3 bases from V and 2 bases from J; bases unmatched to any gene: 13. CDR1 and CDR2 from the germline V gene are MNHEY and SVGEGT. The CDR3 spans 18 residues. The CDR3 sequence is CASSYRGGTRGAGNTIYF. The CDR3 DNA is TGTGCCAGCAGTTATCGAGGGGGCACCCGAGGAGCTGGAAACACCATATATTTT.

This chain connects TRBV5-1 to TRBJ1-1; TRBD1 is a possible D gene (6 bases). The V gene's germline CDR1 is SGHRS and CDR2 YFSETQ. The germline V and J ends were trimmed by 7 bases and 7 bases, with 14 bases remaining between them. This CDR3 region has 12 residues. CDR3 residues: CASAGVLSEAFF. CDR3 in DNA: TGCGCCAGCGCAGGGGTACTGAGTGAAGCTTTCTTT.

The V gene is TRBV3-1 (or the pseudogene TRBV3-2), the J gene TRBJ1-2; tentatively, D is TRBD1 (6 bases). Trimming took off 7 bases at V and 8 bases at J, with 20 bases between the two ends. Germline lookup yields CDR1 LGHDT and CDR2 YNNKEL (reference sequence). The CDR3 runs to 14 residues. CDR3 DNA: TGTGCCAGCAACCTCCGGGGGGGCCAGAGGGGCTACACCTTC. Translation gives CASNLRGGQRGYTF.

CDR3 sequence: CASSLGGTSGRTDTQYF. Here the CDR3 DNA reads TGTGCCAGCAGCCTAGGGGGGACTAGCGGGAGAACAGATACGCAGTATTTT. V is TRBV7-2 and J is TRBJ2-3; 14 nucleotides agree with TRBD2. Trimming cost V 5 bases and J 3 bases; bases outside gene matches: 7. CDR3 size: 17 residues. Germline CDR1 and CDR2: SGHTA and FQGNSA.

V usage is TRBV4-1 and J usage is TRBJ1-5; D is possibly TRBD1 (5 bases). The CDR3 extends over 16 amino acids. From germline, CDR1 is MGHRA and CDR2 YSYEKL. V was clipped by 0 bases and J by 0 bases, with 9 bases between them. The CDR3 DNA is TGCGCCAGCAGCCAAGAAGGACACCTTAGCAATCAGCCCCAGCATTTT. It translates to CASSQEGHLSNQPQHF.

The gene calls are TRBV27 and TRBJ1-5, with 9 bases identical to TRBD1. There are 16 residues in the CDR3. V lost 6 bases and J lost 6; bases outside the gene matches: 12. The germline CDR1 and CDR2 sequences are MNHEY and SMNVEV (reference sequence). This CDR3 is CASSPWTGVRSQPQHF. CDR3 coding DNA: TGTGCCAGCAGCCCCTGGACAGGGGTCCGCAGTCAGCCCCAGCATTTT.

V and J are TRBV7-9 and TRBJ1-4; 10 nucleotides line up with TRBD1. Looked up from germline, CDR1 is SEHNR and CDR2 is FQNEAQ (reference sequence). CDR3 length equals 13 residues. V was clipped by 8 bases and J by 7 bases; unmatched bases: 4. The CDR3 coding sequence is TGTGCCAGCCAGGGACAGGGGAGTGAAAAACTGTTTTTT. Its protein is CASQGQGSEKLFF.

V usage is TRBV9 and J usage is TRBJ1-2; TRBD1 aligns across 9 bases. V trimming: 4 bases; J trimming: 3 bases; junction bases outside the gene matches: 4. From germline, CDR1 is SGDLS and CDR2 YYNGEE. This CDR3 is built from 14 residues. CDR3 nucleotides: TGTGCCAGCAGCTCGAGACAGGGGGACTATGGCTACACCTTC. Its protein is CASSSRQGDYGYTF.

CDR3 sequence: CATSRVRGTGNTIYF. The CDR3 coding sequence is TGTGCCACCAGCAGAGTCAGGGGAACTGGAAACACCATATATTTT. This sequence joins TRBV15 and TRBJ1-3; D is perhaps TRBD1 (6 bases). Trimming stripped 1 base from V and 2 bases from J, with 9 bases between. Germline V gene lookup returns CDR1 LNHNV and CDR2 YYDKDF (reference sequence). CDR3 length: 15 residues.

This rearrangement joins TRBV7-2 to TRBJ2-2; D gene unclear. Germline values: CDR1 SGHTA, CDR2 FQGNSA. V was cut by 5 bases and J by 0 bases, with 13 bases left in between. CDR3 length equals 16 residues. CDR3 DNA sequence: TGTGCCAGCAGCCCGGTGGCCGGAGCGAACACCGGGGAGCTGTTTTTT. This sequence encodes CASSPVAGANTGELFF.

The chain uses TRBV6-4 and TRBJ1-2; D remains unclear. The CDR3 length is 14 residues. Germline V gene lookup returns CDR1 MRHNA and CDR2 SNTAGT. V dropped 6 bases and J dropped 14 bases, with 25 bases sitting between them. The DNA for the CDR3 is TGTGCCAGCAGCTCGACCCGAAGTGGAGGGCGTTGGACCTTC. This sequence encodes CASSSTRSGGRWTF.

V gene TRBV19 combines with J gene TRBJ1-4; TRBD1 aligns across 10 bases. The germline gives CDR1 LNHDA, CDR2 SQIVND (reference sequence). CDR3 length equals 15 residues. V gave up 5 bases and J gave up 8 bases; unmatched junction bases: 8. Here the CDR3 DNA reads TGTGCCAGTAGTTCGACGGGACAGGGGAGGGAAAAACTGTTTTTT. This encodes CASSSTGQGREKLFF.

This sequence joins TRBV7-2 and TRBJ1-2, with 7 bases lining up with TRBD1. Germline CDR1 SGHTA, CDR2 FQGNSA. J gave up 8 bases and V 8 bases, and 11 bases lay outside the gene matches. This CDR3 region has 13 residues. Here the CDR3 reads CASGHRGLGGYTF. The CDR3 nucleotides are TGTGCCAGCGGGCATAGGGGGCTCGGCGGCTACACCTTC.

The rearrangement uses TRBV5-1 and TRBJ2-1; 8 bases map to TRBD1. This CDR3 is 16 amino acids long. CDR1 and CDR2 from the germline V gene are SGHRS and YFSETQ. V shed 4 bases and J 6 bases; nucleotides not matched to a gene: 12. Written as DNA, the CDR3 is TGCGCCAGCAGCCCGGACCGGGACAGGATTATCAATGAGCAGTTCTTC. Encoded protein: CASSPDRDRIINEQFF.

This rearrangement joins TRBV7-9 to TRBJ2-3; the match to TRBD2 covers 8 bases. Germline V CDR1 and CDR2: SEHNR, FQNEAQ (reference sequence). After removal of 5 bases from V and 0 bases from J, the junction contained 4 bases not matched to a gene. This CDR3 has 15 amino acids. The CDR3 region is CASSPAGGSTDTQYF. The CDR3 DNA sequence: TGTGCCAGCAGCCCGGCGGGGGGTAGCACAGATACGCAGTATTTT.

This sequence joins TRBV25-1 and TRBJ2-7; 9 nucleotides match TRBD1. The germline CDR1 and CDR2 sequences are MGHDK and SYGVNS. Trimming cost V 7 bases and J 2 bases; bases outside gene matches: 3. CDR3 length equals 13 residues. DNA of the CDR3: TGTGCCAGCACGACAGGGGGTGCCTACGAGCAGTACTTC. It encodes CASTTGGAYEQYF.